The 22 T cell receptor beta chains below all came from one sample that was sequenced in a study of cytotoxic CD8 clonotypes in ibrutinib-treated CLL. Sequenced by immunoSEQ multiplex PCR; TCRdb stores in-frame clones only, minus some. This sample has about 120,000 clones, with 45% to 65% found just once. The material sequenced was PBMCs, taken after 24 months of ibrutinib treatment. The receptor set was obtained from a human donor with chronic lymphocytic leukemia.

V and J are TRBV18 and TRBJ2-1, with a tentative D call TRBD2 (6 bases). The germline V and J ends were trimmed by 6 bases and 9 bases, with 9 bases remaining between them. The CDR3 is made up of 11 amino acids. Germline loops: CDR1 KGHSH, CDR2 LQKENI. As DNA, the CDR3 is TGTGCCAGCTCCTCCGGGGGTGAGCAGTTCTTC. This gives the protein CASSSGGEQFF.

The table lists this clone with a few counts. The genes are TRBV5-1 and TRBJ2-7, with D possibly being TRBD1 (6 bases). The CDR3 covers 13 residues. V was pared by 4 bases and J by 1 base, with 9 bases between. Germline V gives CDR1 SGHRS, CDR2 YFSETQ. This CDR3 reads CASSTGHSYEQYF. CDR3 nucleotides: TGCGCCAGCAGCACGGGACATTCCTACGAGCAGTACTTC.

V and J are TRBV30 and TRBJ1-3; weak D call: TRBD1 (6 bases). V lost 5 bases to trimming and J lost 4 bases, with 15 bases between them. The germline gives CDR1 GTSNPN, CDR2 SVGIG (reference sequence). The CDR3 length is 14 residues. The CDR3 DNA reads as TGTGCCTGGGACGAAGGGGGGCTAGGAAACACCATATATTTT. Protein: CAWDEGGLGNTIYF.

The chain has TRBV30 and TRBJ2-5; D call uncertain. The CDR3 extends over 14 amino acids. V lost 2 bases, J lost 5 bases, and 15 bases lay in between. The germline V gene encodes CDR1 GTSNPN and CDR2 SVGIG (reference sequence). CDR3 loop: CAWSHTDLWETQYF. The CDR3 DNA follows: TGTGCCTGGAGTCATACGGACCTATGGGAGACCCAGTACTTC.

V and J are TRBV6-5 and TRBJ2-7, with 7 bases lining up with TRBD1. V shed 5 bases and J 0 bases; nucleotides not matched to a gene: 4. The CDR3 is 14 amino acids. Per the germline V gene, CDR1 is MNHEY and CDR2 is SVGAGI. The CDR3 DNA is TGTGCCAGCAGTAAGACAGGGAGCTCCTACGAGCAGTACTTC. Protein: CASSKTGSSYEQYF.

V and J are TRBV5-1 and TRBJ2-3; 8 bases are a match to TRBD2. V gave up 0 bases and J gave up 2 bases; unmatched junction bases: 5. Germline assignment: CDR1 SGHRS and CDR2 YFSETQ. This CDR3 is built from 16 residues. CDR3 sequence (DNA): TGCGCCAGCAGCTTGGACGGAGCGGGGGCCACAGATACGCAGTATTTT. It encodes CASSLDGAGATDTQYF. The full variable domain, its missing parts supplied by reference TRBV5-1 and TRBJ2-3, is KAGVTQTPRYLIKTRGQQVTLSCSPISGHRSVSWYQQTPGQGLQFLFEYFSETQRNKGNFPGRFSGRQFSNSRSEMNVSTLELGDSALYLCASSLDGAGATDTQYFGPGTRLTVL.

This chain uses TRBV10-3 with TRBJ2-1, with 14 bases fitting TRBD2. The CDR3 spans 13 residues. Germline values: CDR1 ENHRY, CDR2 SYGVKD. With 6 bases clipped from V and 12 bases from J, the junction kept 4 bases outside the gene matches. The CDR3 protein is CAIRGLAGEAQFF. The CDR3 DNA reads as TGTGCCATCAGGGGACTAGCGGGGGAGGCGCAGTTCTTC.

On this clone itself: This CDR3 is also generated by other DNA sequences in the sample. The chain uses TRBV6-5 and TRBJ1-6, with D perhaps matching TRBD1 (5 bases). The CDR3 contains 13 residues. Trimming removed 2 bases from V and 8 bases from J, with 7 bases in between. Germline V gene data show CDR1 as MNHEY and CDR2 as SVGAGI. The CDR3 loop reads CASSYVRDSPLHF. The CDR3 DNA sequence: TGTGCCAGCAGTTACGTCAGGGATTCACCCCTCCACTTT.

This clone was seen a few times. V is TRBV6-1 and J is TRBJ2-5; D unclear. V was trimmed by 0 bases and J by 3 bases, leaving 8 bases between them. The germline gives CDR1 MNHNS, CDR2 SASEGT. The CDR3 is made up of 14 amino acids. In DNA, the CDR3 is TGTGCCAGCAGTGAAGCCGGAACAGAAGAGACCCAGTACTTC. This gives the protein CASSEAGTEETQYF.

The chain is built from TRBV6-6 and TRBJ1-1, with D tentatively TRBD1 (5 bases). The CDR3 totals 14 residues. Germline lookup yields CDR1 MNHNY and CDR2 SVGAGI (reference sequence). V lost 11 bases and J lost 0, with 16 bases in between. The CDR3 DNA is TGTGCCGCCCAGGTGGGGCCCCTGAACACTGAAGCTTTCTTT. This translates into CAAQVGPLNTEAFF.

This chain connects TRBV5-6 to TRBJ1-3; no clear D. The germline gives CDR1 SGHDT, CDR2 YYEEEE. The CDR3 sequence is 14 residues long. Trimming took off 0 bases at V and 0 bases at J, with 4 bases between the two ends. The CDR3 nucleotides read TGTGCCAGCAGCTTGGGGGACTCTGGAAACACCATATATTTT. Encoded protein: CASSLGDSGNTIYF. The complete variable domain, with remaining parts taken from reference TRBV5-6 and TRBJ1-3, reads DAGVTQSPTHLIKTRGQQVTLRCSPKSGHDTVSWYQQALGQGPQFIFQYYEEEERQRGNFPDRFSGHQFPNYSSELNVNALLLGDSALYLCASSLGDSGNTIYFGEGSWLTVV.

This clone was recorded a few times. V is TRBV4-2 and J is TRBJ2-5; no clear D gene. The germline V and J ends were trimmed by 8 bases and 4 bases, with 14 bases remaining between them. CDR1 is LGHNA and CDR2 is YNFKEQ in the germline V gene. There are 13 residues in the CDR3. This chain's CDR3 is CASSTSVSETQYF. The CDR3 coding sequence is TGTGCCAGCTCAACATCAGTCTCAGAGACCCAGTACTTC.

V gene TRBV29-1 combines with J gene TRBJ1-1, with a weak D call TRBD1 (5 bases). Trimming shortened V by 7 bases and J by 0 bases, and 9 bases separated the two germline ends. The germline CDR1 and CDR2 sequences are SQVTM and ANQGSEA. This CDR3 comprises 12 residues. CDR3 sequence: CSARQLNTEAFF. In DNA form, the CDR3 reads TGCAGCGCCCGACAGTTGAACACTGAAGCTTTCTTT.

The rearrangement joins TRBV30 to TRBJ2-2; D gene unclear. CDR1 is GTSNPN and CDR2 is SVGIG in the germline V gene (reference sequence). The CDR3 contains 13 residues. V was clipped by 0 bases and J by 4 bases, with 6 bases between them. The chain's CDR3 is CAWSVSATGELFF. CDR3 in DNA: TGTGCCTGGAGTGTATCGGCCACCGGGGAGCTGTTTTTT.

This clone was counted a few times. This sequence joins TRBV10-2 and TRBJ2-2, with D tentatively TRBD2 (6 bases). Germline values: CDR1 WSHSY, CDR2 SAAADI. This CDR3 region has 15 residues. Deletions cut 9 bases from V and 0 bases from J, with 14 bases between. In nucleotides, the CDR3 is TGCGCCAGTTGGCTGGGGGGTGCGAACACCGGGGAGCTGTTTTTT. Translated: CASWLGGANTGELFF.

This clone turned up a few times. Within the sample, other DNA sequences also encode this same CDR3. The V and J genes are TRBV10-3 and TRBJ2-7; D uncertain. The CDR3 contains 13 residues. V dropped 6 bases and J dropped 2 bases, with 11 bases sitting between them. The germline CDR1 and CDR2 sequences are ENHRY and SYGVKD. CDR3 sequence: CAISPGGAYEQYF. The DNA for the CDR3 is TGTGCCATCAGCCCGGGCGGAGCCTACGAGCAGTACTTC.

The chain joins TRBV6-5 to TRBJ1-1; D ambiguous. Germline CDR1 MNHEY, CDR2 SVGAGI. The CDR3 spans 14 residues. Trimming left V 8 bases short and J 4 bases short, with 17 bases between. DNA for the CDR3: TGTGCCAGCCGACTTGGGCAGCTGAGCACTGAAGCTTTCTTT. Encoded protein: CASRLGQLSTEAFF.

This clone was seen a handful of times. J is TRBJ2-1 and V is TRBV13, with TRBD1 matching over 7 bases. The CDR3 covers 15 residues. Unmatched junction bases numbered 8, after V lost 3 bases and J lost 6 bases. Germline CDR1 is PRHDT and CDR2 is FYEKMQ (reference sequence). The CDR3 here is CASSFRQGIGNEQFF. For the CDR3, the DNA is TGTGCCAGCAGCTTCCGACAGGGTATAGGCAATGAGCAGTTCTTC.

The chain employs TRBV6-5 and TRBJ2-7; the D gene is possibly TRBD2 (5 bases). Germline values: CDR1 MNHEY, CDR2 SVGAGI. Deletions cut 6 bases from V and 6 bases from J, with 12 bases between. The CDR3 is 12 amino acids. The CDR3 coding sequence is TGTGCCAGCAGCCGGGGATCCGGCGAGCAGTACTTC. Protein product: CASSRGSGEQYF.

On this clone itself: Its ends do not fully match the called genes, so a read error is possible. V and J are TRBV19 and TRBJ2-7; D tentatively reads TRBD1 or TRBD2 (5 bases each). Germline V gene lookup returns CDR1 LNHDA and CDR2 SQIVND (reference sequence). CDR3 length equals 13 residues. CDR3 coding DNA: TGTGCCAGTAGTACGTTGGGGACCTACGAGCAGTACTTT. This encodes CASSTLGTYEQYF.

This clone showed up just once. The rearrangement joins TRBV18 to TRBJ2-5; TRBD2 aligns across 12 bases. Germline V CDR1 and CDR2: KGHSH, LQKENI. The V segment lost 5 bases and the J segment 4 bases; nucleotides outside the gene matches: 5. This CDR3 spans 15 amino acids. The CDR3 DNA sequence: TGTGCCAGCTCAAGACTAGCGGGGGTTCGAGAGACCCAGTACTTC. Translated, it gives CASSRLAGVRETQYF.

This clone was observed a few times. The chain uses TRBV28 and TRBJ1-2; D not certain. This CDR3 is 17 amino acids long. Deletions cut 4 bases from V and 0 bases from J, with 18 bases between. Germline lookup yields CDR1 MDHEN and CDR2 SYDVKM. The CDR3, as DNA: TGTGCCAGCAGTTCAATCCGCCAGGCGGTCGCTAACTATGGCTACACCTTC. It codes for CASSSIRQAVANYGYTF.